The 21 T cell receptor beta chains below all came from one sample that was sequenced in a study of CD8 T cells in ankylosing spondylitis. Study observations and caveats: One TCR beta motif, made up of about 8 highly homologous variants, appeared characteristic of ankylosing spondylitis blood.

Via MiXCR, TCRdb re-called the 5' RACE reads, giving one row per CDR3 protein. The profile shows a few hundred thousand distinct CDR3 sequences, about 20% of them singletons. The antigens of these receptors remain unknown. Sequencing used blood, either unsorted or a sorted T cell fraction (not recorded which). The origin of the receptors is a male donor with ankylosing spondylitis.

The chain joins TRBV20-1 to TRBJ1-4, with 7 nucleotides matching TRBD1. The CDR3 totals 14 residues. CDR1 is DFQATT, CDR2 SNEGSKA, per germline (reference sequence). V trimming: 2 bases; J trimming: 5 bases; junction bases outside the gene matches: 5. In DNA form, the CDR3 reads TGCAGTGCTAGAACCGGGACAGAGAATGAAAAACTGTTTTTT. This codes for CSARTGTENEKLFF.

The chain links TRBV12-3 or TRBV12-4 to TRBJ1-1; D unresolved. There are 13 residues in the CDR3. V lost 6 bases and J 1 base, leaving 9 bases between the germline ends. The CDR3 DNA is TGTGCCAGCAGACTACAGAGGAACACTGAAGCTTTCTTT. Its translation is CASRLQRNTEAFF.

This clonotype has only a few counts. V usage is TRBV29-1 and J usage is TRBJ2-7; 13 positions match TRBD2. Germline CDR1 SQVTM, CDR2 ANQGSEA. The CDR3 extends over 16 amino acids. V was pared by 1 base and J by 4 bases, with 7 bases of the junction left unmatched. The CDR3 region has the DNA TGCAGCGTTGAAGGGCCCAGGACTAGCGGGAGATACGAGCAGTACTTC. Translated, it gives CSVEGPRTSGRYEQYF.

The V gene is TRBV7-2, the J gene TRBJ2-7, with TRBD1 as a possible D gene (5 bases). Trimming took 6 bases from V and 1 from J, leaving 13 bases between them. CDR3 length: 14 amino acids. Germline V lookup: CDR1 SGHTA, CDR2 FQGNSA. DNA for the CDR3: TGTGCCAGCAGTGAAATGACAGCTTCCTACGAGCAGTACTTC. Its translation is CASSEMTASYEQYF.

The chain joins TRBV4-2 to TRBJ2-7; D is perhaps TRBD2 (5 bases). Germline-derived CDR1 and CDR2 are LGHNA and YNFKEQ. Trimming took 0 bases from V and 5 from J, leaving 20 bases between them. The CDR3 contains 17 residues. In nucleotides, the CDR3 is TGTGCCAGCAGCCAAGATAGGTCGGGGTCCCGAGGAGACGAGCAGTACTTC. Its translation is CASSQDRSGSRGDEQYF.

This chain connects TRBV7-2 to TRBJ2-1, with TRBD2 as a possible D gene (6 bases). There are 14 residues in the CDR3. V lost 7 bases and J lost 4, with 14 bases in between. The germline CDR1 and CDR2 sequences are SGHTA and FQGNSA. As DNA, the CDR3 is TGTGCCAGCACGCCAGCGGGCGTATACAATGAGCAGTTCTTC. Encoded protein: CASTPAGVYNEQFF.

This clonotype was detected only a few times. The J gene is TRBJ2-2, the V gene TRBV5-1; D remains unclear. The CDR3 is 16 residues long. Trimming shortened V by 0 bases and J by 1 base, and 10 bases separated the two germline ends. From germline, CDR1 is SGHRS and CDR2 YFSETQ. As DNA, the CDR3 is TGCGCCAGCAGCTTGGAGTTGCGGATGAACACCGGGGAGCTGTTTTTT. Amino acid sequence: CASSLELRMNTGELFF.

The genes are TRBV19 and TRBJ2-5; D may correspond to TRBD1 or TRBD2 (5 bases each). The ends were cut back, 5 bases at V and 4 bases at J, with 17 bases in the middle. The CDR3 has 15 residues. Germline CDR1 is LNHDA and CDR2 is SQIVND (reference sequence). The CDR3 protein is CASSHTRGPGETQYF. CDR3 sequence (DNA): TGTGCCAGTAGTCATACTAGGGGACCTGGAGAGACCCAGTACTTC.

Remarks on this clonotype: An end of the junction does not agree with germline; a read error may underlie this. The rearrangement joins TRBV2 to TRBJ2-7; no reliable D call. Germline assignment: CDR1 SNHLY and CDR2 FYNNEI. The CDR3 totals 11 residues. CDR3 sequence: CATGRTYEQYF. The CDR3 DNA reads TGCGCCACGGGTCGGACCTACGAGCAGTACTTC.

This rearrangement joins TRBV20-1 to TRBJ2-5; TRBD2 might be the D (5 bases). This CDR3 contains 14 residues. The germline gives CDR1 DFQATT, CDR2 SNEGSKA (reference sequence). Trimming cost V 5 bases and J 1 base, with 14 bases left between them. This CDR3 reads CSAPTYSAQETQYF. Here the CDR3 DNA reads TGCAGTGCTCCTACTTATAGCGCCCAAGAGACCCAGTACTTC.

The chain joins TRBV10-3 to TRBJ2-7; the D gene is possibly TRBD2 (5 bases). V was cut by 11 bases and J by 6 bases, with 20 bases left in between. Germline CDR1 ENHRY, CDR2 SYGVKD. The CDR3 is 13 residues long. CDR3: CACGPLGRGEQYF. The CDR3 DNA sequence: TGTGCCTGCGGGCCTCTGGGTCGCGGCGAGCAGTACTTC.

The chain carries TRBV5-1 and TRBJ2-2; D uncertain. The CDR3 length is 15 residues. The V end was cut by 0 bases, the J end by 1 base, with 7 bases between. The germline gives CDR1 SGHRS, CDR2 YFSETQ. The CDR3 sequence: CASSLVQRNTGELFF. The CDR3 DNA reads as TGCGCCAGCAGCTTGGTTCAGAGGAACACCGGGGAGCTGTTTTTT.

Only a few counts were recorded for this clonotype. The rearrangement uses TRBV5-6 and TRBJ1-2; D ambiguous. Germline V lookup: CDR1 SGHDT, CDR2 YYEEEE. V dropped 4 bases and J dropped 7 bases, with 14 bases sitting between them. The CDR3 has 13 amino acids. CDR3 nucleotide sequence: TGTGCCAGCAGCCCGACCGGGGTTTCTGGCTACACCTTC. Translation: CASSPTGVSGYTF.

CDR3 sequence: CASSFNLAGADTQYF. As DNA, the CDR3 is TGTGCCAGCAGTTTCAATCTAGCGGGTGCAGATACGCAGTATTTT. The chain employs TRBV28 and TRBJ2-3, with 8 nucleotides matching TRBD2. Germline V lookup: CDR1 MDHEN, CDR2 SYDVKM. CDR3 length: 15 amino acids. V gave up 3 bases and J gave up 4 bases; unmatched junction bases: 6.

The chain combines TRBV15 with TRBJ2-7, with D tentatively TRBD2 (7 bases). This CDR3 has 16 residues. V lost 2 bases, J lost 2 bases, and 16 bases lay in between. Looked up from germline, CDR1 is LNHNV and CDR2 is YYDKDF (reference sequence). In DNA form, the CDR3 reads TGTGCCACCAGCAGACTCAGCGGGACACGGCCCTACGAGCAGTACTTC. This codes for CATSRLSGTRPYEQYF. Combining the CDR3 with reference TRBV15 and TRBJ2-7 gives the whole variable domain DAMVIQNPRYQVTQFGKPVTLSCSQTLNHNVMYWYQQKSSQAPKLLFHYYDKDFNNEADTPDNFQSRRPNTSFCFLDIRSPGLGDTAMYLCATSRLSGTRPYEQYFGPGTRLTVT.

CDR3: CGGGGELNEQYF. The DNA for the CDR3 is TGCGGAGGAGGTGGGGAGCTCAACGAGCAGTACTTC. The chain couples TRBV20-1 to TRBJ2-7; a weak D match, TRBD2 (5 bases). The CDR3 consists of 12 residues. Per germline, CDR1 DFQATT and CDR2 SNEGSKA (reference sequence).

This clonotype occurred many times. The chain combines TRBV6-1 with TRBJ2-1; D is uncertain. CDR3 length equals 15 residues. The V end was cut by 6 bases, the J end by 2 bases, with 14 bases between. CDR1 and CDR2 from the germline V gene are MNHNS and SASEGT. This chain's CDR3 is CASRKTSGAYNEQFF. In DNA, the CDR3 is TGTGCCAGCAGGAAGACATCTGGTGCCTACAATGAGCAGTTCTTC.

The V call is TRBV14, the J call TRBJ2-3, with unresolved D. Trimming left V 4 bases short and J 3 bases short, with 11 bases between. This CDR3 comprises 14 residues. The germline gives CDR1 SGHDN, CDR2 FVKESK. The CDR3 nucleotides read TGTGCCAGCAGCCTAAGTAGGGTAACAGATACGCAGTATTTT. Protein product: CASSLSRVTDTQYF.

This rearrangement joins TRBV9 to TRBJ2-7; 7 nucleotides line up with TRBD2. V lost 4 bases and J lost 2; bases outside the gene matches: 6. Germline CDR1 SGDLS, CDR2 YYNGEE. CDR3 size: 14 residues. The CDR3 is CASSLLAGTYEQYF. The DNA of the CDR3 is TGTGCCAGCAGCCTTTTAGCGGGCACCTACGAGCAGTACTTC.

The chain uses TRBV3-1 and TRBJ2-7; 8 positions agree with TRBD2. Per germline, CDR1 LGHDT and CDR2 YNNKEL (reference sequence). CDR3 length: 15 amino acids. Losses at the gene ends were 3 bases for V and 5 bases for J; bases not matched to a gene: 9. Written as DNA, the CDR3 is TGTGCCAGCAGCCAGACTAGCGCAACCCTCGACGAGCAGTACTTC. Amino acids: CASSQTSATLDEQYF.

The rearrangement joins TRBV5-1 to TRBJ2-2; the D is unclear. V lost 3 bases to trimming and J lost 0 bases, with 6 bases between them. The length of the CDR3 is 14 residues. Germline-derived CDR1 and CDR2 are SGHRS and YFSETQ. The chain's CDR3 is CASSWVANTGELFF. CDR3 bases: TGCGCCAGCAGCTGGGTTGCGAACACCGGGGAGCTGTTTTTT.